This entry is about one T cell receptor (beta chain). Its antigen is as yet unknown. The germline V gene has CDR1 SQVTM and CDR2 ANQGSEA. The V gene lost 7 bases and the J gene lost 1 base, with 16 bases spanning the gap. The CDR3 totals 15 residues. This record comes from a study of type 1 regulatory T cells. Using its own MiXCR run on the reads, TCRdb lists one record per CDR3 protein. The sample consists of roughly 71,000 distinct CDR3 sequences, roughly three fifths of them appearing once. Sequenced sample: cultured T cells, either the whole culture or a sorted T cell fraction (not recorded which). The subset: Tr1-enriched cell product generated in vitro against host alloantigens. The TCR comes from a human donor in good health. V is TRBV29-1 and J is TRBJ2-2, with D perhaps matching TRBD1 (5 bases). CDR3 bases: TGCAGCGCCACTCATGGGGCAGGGAACACCGGGGAGCTGTTTTTT. Protein: CSATHGAGNTGELFF.